What follows are 10 T cell receptor beta chains derived from one specimen sequenced in a study of T cell responses to AZD1222 COVID-19 vaccine. Assay used: immunoSEQ multiplex PCR; TCRdb lists only in-frame clones, some missing. The table includes some 100,000 clones, more than 70% detected once. Material: peripheral blood, obtained 28 days after the second AZD1222 dose. The source of these receptors is an adult who received the AZD1222 COVID-19 vaccine.

Only one count was recorded for this clone. This rearrangement joins TRBV5-4 to TRBJ2-7, with D uncertain. CDR1 and CDR2 (germline): SGHNT, YYREEE (reference sequence). The germline V and J ends were trimmed by 0 bases and 0 bases, with 7 bases remaining between them. The CDR3 extends over 14 amino acids. The CDR3 bases are TGTGCCAGCAGCTTGGATTCCAGCTCCTACGAGCAGTACTTC. Protein: CASSLDSSSYEQYF.

The rearrangement uses TRBV2 and TRBJ1-6; TRBD1 matches 9 bases. The CDR3 spans 15 residues. Germline V gives CDR1 SNHLY, CDR2 FYNNEI. Germline trimming cut 3 bases from V and 9 bases from J; bases unmatched to any gene: 6. CDR3 protein: CASSEADRGASPLHF. The CDR3 DNA reads TGTGCCAGCAGTGAGGCGGACAGGGGAGCTTCACCCCTCCACTTT. Filled out from reference TRBV2 and TRBJ1-6, the complete variable domain reads EPEVTQTPSHQVTQMGQEVILRCVPISNHLYFYWYRQILGQKVEFLVSFYNNEISEKSEIFDDQFSVERPDGSNFTLKIRSTKLEDSAMYFCASSEADRGASPLHFGNGTRLTVT.

The chain combines TRBV6-5 with TRBJ1-1; 10 bases align to TRBD1. CDR3 length: 13 amino acids. CDR1 and CDR2 from the germline V gene are MNHEY and SVGAGI. J lost 4 bases, V lost 10 bases, and 6 bases had no gene match. CDR3 region: CATVGQGGTEAFF. The CDR3 nucleotides read TGTGCCACCGTAGGACAGGGGGGCACTGAAGCTTTCTTT.

This chain links TRBV30 with TRBJ1-1, with D unclear. The CDR3 has 11 residues. The V gene's germline CDR1 is GTSNPN and CDR2 SVGIG (reference sequence). The germline V and J ends were trimmed by 2 bases and 6 bases, with 7 bases remaining between them. CDR3 in amino acids: CAWSPGSEAFF. The CDR3 bases are TGTGCCTGGAGTCCGGGTTCTGAAGCTTTCTTT.

The J gene is TRBJ1-5, the V gene TRBV5-5; D unresolved. Germline V lookup: CDR1 SGHKS, CDR2 YYEKEE (reference sequence). CDR3 length: 14 residues. Trimming stripped 3 bases from V and 4 bases from J, with 11 bases between. CDR3 amino acids: CASSSRDGNQPQHF. As DNA, the CDR3 is TGTGCCAGCAGCTCGCGAGACGGGAATCAGCCCCAGCATTTT.

This chain connects TRBV7-9 to TRBJ2-7, with TRBD1 as a possible D gene (6 bases). The CDR3 runs to 14 residues. Germline loops: CDR1 SEHNR, CDR2 FQNEAQ (reference sequence). V gave up 4 bases and J gave up 0 bases, with 10 bases separating them. This CDR3 is CASSWDKSSYEQYF. The CDR3 nucleotides read TGTGCCAGCAGCTGGGACAAGTCCTCCTACGAGCAGTACTTC.

The chain uses TRBV9 and TRBJ2-3, with D maybe TRBD1 (6 bases). CDR1 SGDLS and CDR2 YYNGEE come from the germline V gene. V shed 3 bases and J shed 3 bases, with 11 bases lying between them. This CDR3 is 14 amino acids long. CDR3 amino acids: CASSARGSTDTQYF. DNA for the CDR3: TGTGCCAGCAGCGCAAGGGGGTCGACAGATACGCAGTATTTT.

The chain recombines TRBV30 with TRBJ2-6; D gene uncertain. Trimming shortened V by 4 bases and J by 2 bases, and 15 bases separated the two germline ends. Germline V gene sequence: CDR1 GTSNPN, CDR2 SVGIG (reference sequence). This CDR3 is 16 amino acids long. The CDR3 spells CAWIGPGPPGANVLTF. DNA of the CDR3: TGTGCCTGGATAGGTCCCGGTCCCCCTGGGGCCAACGTCCTGACTTTC.

The gene calls are TRBV25-1 and TRBJ2-1; D is ambiguous. The CDR3 extends over 15 amino acids. V lost 3 bases, J lost 0 bases, and 9 bases lay in between. The germline V gene encodes CDR1 MGHDK and CDR2 SYGVNS. CDR3 DNA: TGTGCCAGCAGTGATCGGGCGAGCTCCTACAATGAGCAGTTCTTC. Its translation is CASSDRASSYNEQFF. The complete variable domain, with remaining parts taken from reference TRBV25-1 and TRBJ2-1, reads EADIYQTPRYLVIGTGKKITLECSQTMGHDKMYWYQQDPGMELHLIHYSYGVNSTEKGDLSSESTVSRIRTEHFPLTLESARPSHTSQYLCASSDRASSYNEQFFGPGTRLTVL.

The V call is TRBV19, the J call TRBJ1-6; D gene ambiguous. Trimming took off 3 bases at V and 2 bases at J, with 5 bases between the two ends. Germline lookup yields CDR1 LNHDA and CDR2 SQIVND (reference sequence). The CDR3 runs to 14 residues. This CDR3 is CASSILAYNSPLHF. CDR3 bases: TGTGCCAGTAGTATTTTAGCCTATAATTCACCCCTCCACTTT.